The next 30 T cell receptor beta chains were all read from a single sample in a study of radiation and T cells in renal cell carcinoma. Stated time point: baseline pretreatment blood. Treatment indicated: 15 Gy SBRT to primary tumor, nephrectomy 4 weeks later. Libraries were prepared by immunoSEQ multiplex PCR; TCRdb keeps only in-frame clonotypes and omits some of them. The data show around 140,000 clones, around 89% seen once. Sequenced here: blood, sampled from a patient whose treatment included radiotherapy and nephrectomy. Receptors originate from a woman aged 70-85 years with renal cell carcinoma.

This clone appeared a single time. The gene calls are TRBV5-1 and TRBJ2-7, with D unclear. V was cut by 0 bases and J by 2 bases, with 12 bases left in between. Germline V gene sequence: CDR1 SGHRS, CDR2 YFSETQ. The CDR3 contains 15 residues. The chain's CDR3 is CASSLESRLAYEQYF. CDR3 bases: TGCGCCAGCAGCTTGGAATCCAGGCTCGCCTACGAGCAGTACTTC.

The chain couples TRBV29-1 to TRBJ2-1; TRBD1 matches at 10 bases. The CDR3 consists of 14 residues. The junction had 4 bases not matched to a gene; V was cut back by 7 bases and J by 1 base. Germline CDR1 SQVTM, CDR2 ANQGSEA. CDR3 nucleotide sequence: TGCAGCGCAAGGGACAGGGGATCCTACAATGAGCAGTTCTTC. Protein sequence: CSARDRGSYNEQFF.

The chain's CDR3 is CASSAGGVPSGANVLTF. DNA for the CDR3: TGTGCCAGCAGCGCGGGGGGGGTACCCTCTGGGGCCAACGTCCTGACTTTC. The V gene is TRBV5-4, the J gene TRBJ2-6, with TRBD2 matching over 9 bases. The CDR3 has 17 residues. V trimming: 4 bases; J trimming: 0 bases; junction bases outside the gene matches: 5. Germline CDR1 SGHNT, CDR2 YYREEE (reference sequence).

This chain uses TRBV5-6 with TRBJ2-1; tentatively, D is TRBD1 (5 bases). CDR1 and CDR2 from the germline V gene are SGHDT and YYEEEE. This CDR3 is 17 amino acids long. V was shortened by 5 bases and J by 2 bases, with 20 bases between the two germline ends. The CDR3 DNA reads TGTGCCAGCAGGGTACAAGGGGTACCTTTAGCCTACAATGAGCAGTTCTTC. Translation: CASRVQGVPLAYNEQFF.

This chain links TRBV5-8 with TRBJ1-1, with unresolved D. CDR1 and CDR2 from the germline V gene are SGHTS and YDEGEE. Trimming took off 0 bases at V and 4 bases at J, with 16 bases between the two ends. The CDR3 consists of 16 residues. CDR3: CASSLAPRPIGTEAFF. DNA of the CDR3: TGTGCCAGCAGCTTGGCCCCGAGGCCCATCGGCACTGAAGCTTTCTTT.

CDR3 sequence reads: CASSEAAVGWAEAFF. Here the CDR3 DNA reads TGTGCCAGCAGTGAAGCGGCGGTGGGGTGGGCTGAAGCTTTCTTT. The V call is TRBV6-1, the J call TRBJ1-1; D is undetermined. Germline values: CDR1 MNHNS, CDR2 SASEGT. V lost 0 bases and J 6 bases, leaving 14 bases between the germline ends. There are 15 residues in the CDR3.

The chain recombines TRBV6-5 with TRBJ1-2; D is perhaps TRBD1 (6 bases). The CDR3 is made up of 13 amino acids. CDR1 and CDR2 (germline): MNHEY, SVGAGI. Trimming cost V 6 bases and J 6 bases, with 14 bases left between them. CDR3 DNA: TGTGCCAGCAGAAAAGAGGGGGTAGATGGCTACACCTTC. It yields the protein CASRKEGVDGYTF.

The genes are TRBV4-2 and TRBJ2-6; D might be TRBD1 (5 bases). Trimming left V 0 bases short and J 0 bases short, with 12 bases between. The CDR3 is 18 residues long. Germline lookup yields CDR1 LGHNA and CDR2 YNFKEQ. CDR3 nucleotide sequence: TGTGCCAGCAGCCAAGACGCAGGGTCAAGCTCTGGGGCCAACGTCCTGACTTTC. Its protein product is CASSQDAGSSSGANVLTF.

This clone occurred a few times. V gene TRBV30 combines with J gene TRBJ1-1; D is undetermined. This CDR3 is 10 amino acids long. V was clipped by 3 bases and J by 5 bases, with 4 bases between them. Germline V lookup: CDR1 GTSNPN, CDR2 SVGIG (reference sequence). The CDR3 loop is CAWRQTEAFF. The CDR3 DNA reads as TGTGCCTGGAGGCAGACTGAAGCTTTCTTT.

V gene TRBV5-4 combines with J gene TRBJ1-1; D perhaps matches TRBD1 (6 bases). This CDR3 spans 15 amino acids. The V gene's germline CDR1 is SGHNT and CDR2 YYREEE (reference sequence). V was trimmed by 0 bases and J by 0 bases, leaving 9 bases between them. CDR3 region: CASSLAGAVNTEAFF. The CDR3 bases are TGTGCCAGCAGCTTGGCAGGGGCGGTGAACACTGAAGCTTTCTTT.

The CDR3 here is CASSLDPGEGQPQHF. The CDR3 nucleotides read TGTGCCAGCAGCTTAGATCCAGGGGAGGGTCAGCCCCAGCATTTT. The V call is TRBV11-2, the J call TRBJ1-5, with D possibly TRBD1 on 6 matching bases. Germline CDR1 reads SGHAT; CDR2 reads FQNNGV. V was pared by 0 bases and J by 6 bases, with 12 bases between. There are 15 residues in the CDR3.

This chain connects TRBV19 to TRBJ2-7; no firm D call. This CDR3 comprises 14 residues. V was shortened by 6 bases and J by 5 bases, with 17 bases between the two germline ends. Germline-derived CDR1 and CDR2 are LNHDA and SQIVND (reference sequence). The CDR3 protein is CASSTDGLKDEQYF. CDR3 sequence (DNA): TGTGCCAGTAGCACGGACGGGTTGAAGGACGAGCAGTACTTC.

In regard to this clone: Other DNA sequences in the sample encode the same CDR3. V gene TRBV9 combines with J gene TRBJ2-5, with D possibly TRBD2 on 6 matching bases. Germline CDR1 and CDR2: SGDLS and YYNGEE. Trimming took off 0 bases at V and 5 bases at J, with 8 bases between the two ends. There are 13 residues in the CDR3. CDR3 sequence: CASSVVGGETQYF. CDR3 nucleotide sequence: TGTGCCAGCAGCGTAGTCGGGGGTGAGACCCAGTACTTC.

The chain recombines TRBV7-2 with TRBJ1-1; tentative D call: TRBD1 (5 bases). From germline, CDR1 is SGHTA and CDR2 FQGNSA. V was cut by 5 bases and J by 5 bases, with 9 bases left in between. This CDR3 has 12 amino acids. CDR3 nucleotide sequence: TGTGCCAGCAGCGTCCCAGGGACTGAAGCTTTCTTT. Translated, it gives CASSVPGTEAFF.

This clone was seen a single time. The CDR3 reads CATSRGVSGNTIYF. DNA of the CDR3: TGTGCCACCAGCAGGGGGGTCTCTGGAAACACCATATATTTT. The rearrangement joins TRBV15 to TRBJ1-3, with D perhaps matching TRBD1 (5 bases). The CDR3 is 14 residues long. V shed 3 bases and J shed 0 bases, with 6 bases lying between them. Germline V lookup: CDR1 LNHNV, CDR2 YYDKDF (reference sequence).

The CDR3 spells CASSLKLANEKLFF. The CDR3 DNA follows: TGTGCCAGCAGCTTAAAGTTGGCTAATGAAAAACTGTTTTTT. This chain links TRBV13 with TRBJ1-4; D gene unclear. This CDR3 is 14 amino acids long. Germline loops: CDR1 PRHDT, CDR2 FYEKMQ (reference sequence). The V and J ends lost 2 bases and 3 bases respectively, with 7 bases between them. The variable domain in full, with the rest retrieved from reference TRBV13 and TRBJ1-4, is AAGVIQSPRHLIKEKRETATLKCYPIPRHDTVYWYQQGPGQDPQFLISFYEKMQSDKGSIPDRFSAQQFSDYHSELNMSSLELGDSALYFCASSLKLANEKLFFGSGTQLSVL.

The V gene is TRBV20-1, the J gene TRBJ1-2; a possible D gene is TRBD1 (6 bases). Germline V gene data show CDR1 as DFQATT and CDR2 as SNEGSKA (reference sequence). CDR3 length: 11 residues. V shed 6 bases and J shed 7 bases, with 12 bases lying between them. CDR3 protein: CSALRGAGYTF. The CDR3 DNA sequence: TGCAGTGCGCTGAGGGGGGCTGGCTACACCTTC.

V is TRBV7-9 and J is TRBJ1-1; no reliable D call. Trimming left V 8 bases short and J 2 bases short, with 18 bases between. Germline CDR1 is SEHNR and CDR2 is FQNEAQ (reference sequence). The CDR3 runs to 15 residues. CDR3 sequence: CASLGSQRANTEAFF. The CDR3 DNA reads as TGTGCCAGCTTAGGGAGCCAGAGAGCTAACACTGAAGCTTTCTTT.

DNA of the CDR3: TGTGCCAGCAGTGAATCCAGGGGTGGCTACACCTTC. It encodes CASSESRGGYTF. The V gene is TRBV6-1, the J gene TRBJ1-2; TRBD1 is a possible D gene (6 bases). V lost 2 bases and J lost 7, with 8 bases in between. Germline V gene sequence: CDR1 MNHNS, CDR2 SASEGT. The CDR3 length is 12 residues.

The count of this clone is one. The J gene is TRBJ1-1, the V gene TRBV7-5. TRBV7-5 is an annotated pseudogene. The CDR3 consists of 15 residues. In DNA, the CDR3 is TGTGCCAGAAGCTTACTGGTTGGTAGGTCAGGAGGAGCTTTCTTT. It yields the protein CARSLLVGRSGGAFF.

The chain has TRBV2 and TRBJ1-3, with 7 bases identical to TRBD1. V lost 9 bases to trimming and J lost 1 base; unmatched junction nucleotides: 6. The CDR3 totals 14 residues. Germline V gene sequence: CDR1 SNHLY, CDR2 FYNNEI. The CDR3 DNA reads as TGTGCCAGTAAGGACAGGAAATCTGGAAACACCATATATTTT. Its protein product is CASKDRKSGNTIYF.

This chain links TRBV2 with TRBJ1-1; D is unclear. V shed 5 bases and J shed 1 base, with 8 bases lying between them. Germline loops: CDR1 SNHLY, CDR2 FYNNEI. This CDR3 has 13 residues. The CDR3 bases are TGTGCCAGCAGTATGGGCCAGAACACTGAAGCTTTCTTT. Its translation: CASSMGQNTEAFF.

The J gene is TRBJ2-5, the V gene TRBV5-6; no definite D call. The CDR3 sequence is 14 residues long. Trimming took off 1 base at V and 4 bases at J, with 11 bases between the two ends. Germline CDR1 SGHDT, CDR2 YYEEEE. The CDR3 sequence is CASSLYSVRETQYF. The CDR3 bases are TGTGCCAGCAGCTTGTATAGTGTGCGAGAGACCCAGTACTTC.

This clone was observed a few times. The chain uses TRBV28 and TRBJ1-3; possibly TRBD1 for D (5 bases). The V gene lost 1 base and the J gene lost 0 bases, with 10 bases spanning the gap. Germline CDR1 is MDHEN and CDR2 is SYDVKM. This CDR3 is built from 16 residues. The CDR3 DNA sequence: TGTGCCAGCAGTTTATTACGGGGGAGCTCTGGAAACACCATATATTTT. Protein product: CASSLLRGSSGNTIYF.

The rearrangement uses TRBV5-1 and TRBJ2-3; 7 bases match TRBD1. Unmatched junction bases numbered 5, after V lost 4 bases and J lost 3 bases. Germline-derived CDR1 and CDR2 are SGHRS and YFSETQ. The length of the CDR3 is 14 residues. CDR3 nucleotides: TGCGCCAGCAGCGTGGACAGGTTAACAGATACGCAGTATTTT. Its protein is CASSVDRLTDTQYF.

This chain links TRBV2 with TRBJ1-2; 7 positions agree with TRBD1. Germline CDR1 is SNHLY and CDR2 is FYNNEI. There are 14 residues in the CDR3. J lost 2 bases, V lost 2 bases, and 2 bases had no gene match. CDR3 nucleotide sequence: TGTGCCAGCAGTGAAACAGGGGCCAACTATGGCTACACCTTC. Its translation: CASSETGANYGYTF. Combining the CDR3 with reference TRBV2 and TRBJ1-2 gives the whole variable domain EPEVTQTPSHQVTQMGQEVILRCVPISNHLYFYWYRQILGQKVEFLVSFYNNEISEKSEIFDDQFSVERPDGSNFTLKIRSTKLEDSAMYFCASSETGANYGYTFGSGTRLTVV.

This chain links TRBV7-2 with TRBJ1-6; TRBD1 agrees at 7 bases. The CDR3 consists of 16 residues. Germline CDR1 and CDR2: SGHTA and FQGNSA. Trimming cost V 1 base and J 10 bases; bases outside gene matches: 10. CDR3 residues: CASSLGQRATGSPLHF. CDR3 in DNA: TGTGCCAGCAGCTTAGGGCAGAGGGCGACAGGGTCACCCCTCCACTTT.

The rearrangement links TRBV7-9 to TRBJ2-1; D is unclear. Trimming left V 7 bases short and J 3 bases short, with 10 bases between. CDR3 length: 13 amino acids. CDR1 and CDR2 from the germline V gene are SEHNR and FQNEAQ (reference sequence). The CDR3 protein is CASNEENYNEQFF. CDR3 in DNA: TGTGCCAGCAACGAGGAAAACTACAATGAGCAGTTCTTC.

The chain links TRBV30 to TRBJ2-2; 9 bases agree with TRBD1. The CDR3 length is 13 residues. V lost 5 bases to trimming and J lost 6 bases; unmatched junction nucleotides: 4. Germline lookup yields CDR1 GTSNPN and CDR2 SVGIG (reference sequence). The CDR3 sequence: CAWSGTGPGELFF. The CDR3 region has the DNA TGTGCCTGGTCCGGGACAGGGCCCGGGGAGCTGTTTTTT.

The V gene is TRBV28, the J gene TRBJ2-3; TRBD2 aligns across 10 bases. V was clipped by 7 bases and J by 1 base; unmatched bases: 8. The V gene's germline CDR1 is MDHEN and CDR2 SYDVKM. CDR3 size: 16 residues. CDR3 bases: TGTGCCAGCACCCCAGCTGGGACTAGCGGCACAGATACGCAGTATTTT. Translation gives CASTPAGTSGTDTQYF.